The clone carrying this T cell receptor beta chain was observed many times. Its antigen is undetermined. TCRdb reprocessed the 5' RACE reads via MiXCR and lists one record per CDR3 protein. Of around 890,000 distinct CDR3 sequences in the sample, approximately 12% are singletons; the top ten hold 0.51%. Trimming at V came to 0 bases and at J to 5 bases, leaving 3 bases not matched to a gene. There are 14 residues in the CDR3. Germline V CDR1 and CDR2: DFQATT, SNEGSKA (reference sequence). This entry comes from a study of CD8 T cells in ankylosing spondylitis. Study-level points and caveats: Seemingly characteristic of ankylosing spondylitis blood was a TCR beta motif consisting of roughly 8 highly homologous variants. Matched synovial fluid from ankylosing spondylitis patients was reported to be enriched for disease-linked clones.

The chain couples TRBV20-1 to TRBJ2-5; TRBD2 agrees at 10 bases. Sequencing was done on a sample of blood, either unsorted or a sorted T cell fraction (not recorded which). This clonotype was sampled from a male donor with ankylosing spondylitis. The CDR3 here is CSAREGTSVETQYF. CDR3 nucleotides: TGCAGTGCTAGAGAGGGGACTAGCGTCGAGACCCAGTACTTC.